The 15 T cell receptor beta chains below all came from one sample that was sequenced in a study of blood T cell repertoires in COVID-19 (dated by TCRdb to 2018 to 2020). The library came from the immunoSEQ multiplex PCR assay. TCRdb obtained this table from immuneACCESS and retained in-frame rearrangements with V and J assigned. These tables miss some clones; where compared with another copy, unresolved V genes account for less than half of the shortfall, and the remainder is unexplained. The sample table holds roughly 190,000 clones, of which around 85% were seen once. Approximately 3% of the sample lies in the top ten. Source material: PBMCs or T cells enriched from blood (not recorded which). The receptors stem from a woman under 40 who had recovered from COVID-19.

This clone has a handful of counts. The chain uses TRBV10-3 and TRBJ2-7, with 10 nucleotides matching TRBD2. This CDR3 contains 15 residues. Germline V gives CDR1 ENHRY, CDR2 SYGVKD. V shed 6 bases, J shed 4 bases, and the junction held 9 bases outside the gene matches. Written as DNA, the CDR3 is TGTGCCATCAGATGGGATAGCGGGAGGAGTTACGAGCAGTACTTC. Protein: CAIRWDSGRSYEQYF.

The rearrangement uses TRBV11-2 and TRBJ2-7; D call uncertain. Germline V CDR1 and CDR2: SGHAT, FQNNGV. CDR3 length: 18 residues. Trimming pared 2 bases from V and 0 bases from J, leaving 20 bases between. For the CDR3, the DNA is TGTGCCAGCAGCTTAACTTCCCGACTTAAAGCGCCCTCCTACGAGCAGTACTTC. Its translation: CASSLTSRLKAPSYEQYF.

V is TRBV11-1 and J is TRBJ2-7, with TRBD1 matching 7 bases. V shed 3 bases, J shed 6 bases, and the junction held 5 bases outside the gene matches. Germline V gene sequence: CDR1 SGHAT, CDR2 FQDESV (reference sequence). The CDR3 loop spans 13 amino acids. The CDR3 nucleotides are TGTGCCAGCAGCTTCTTACAGGGGCTCGAGCAGTACTTC. Protein product: CASSFLQGLEQYF.

The chain carries TRBV24-1 and TRBJ2-1; D gene ambiguous. Trimming cost V 2 bases and J 6 bases, with 13 bases left between them. The germline V gene encodes CDR1 KGHDR and CDR2 SFDVKD. The CDR3 contains 15 residues. CDR3 in DNA: TGTGCCACCAGTGATTCCTTGGTAGTTGGCAATGAGCAGTTCTTC. This codes for CATSDSLVVGNEQFF.

This rearrangement joins TRBV6-2 or TRBV6-3 to TRBJ1-2, with TRBD1 identical over 7 bases. CDR1 is MNHEY and CDR2 is SVGEGT in the germline V gene. V lost 0 bases, J lost 4 bases, and 8 bases stayed unmatched. This CDR3 contains 16 residues. CDR3 loop: CASSYSATGYGYGYTF. In DNA form, the CDR3 reads TGTGCCAGCAGTTACTCGGCGACAGGGTACGGCTATGGCTACACCTTC.

CDR3 in amino acids: CASSPDVRQGWIGELFF. In DNA, the CDR3 is TGTGCCAGCAGCCCCGACGTACGACAGGGTTGGATCGGGGAGCTGTTTTTT. The rearrangement links TRBV6-2 or TRBV6-3 to TRBJ2-2; 7 bases fit TRBD1. The CDR3 is 17 amino acids. Germline V lookup: CDR1 MNHEY, CDR2 SVGEGT. The J segment lost 7 bases and the V segment lost 6 bases, leaving 17 bases of the junction unmatched.

The chain employs TRBV13 and TRBJ2-3; 8 bases fit TRBD1. The length of the CDR3 is 16 residues. Germline assignment: CDR1 PRHDT and CDR2 FYEKMQ (reference sequence). The J segment lost 6 bases and the V segment lost 5 bases, leaving 13 bases of the junction unmatched. Here the CDR3 DNA reads TGTGCCAGCAGCCTATTAGACAGGGGATATATGGATACGCAGTATTTT. Its protein is CASSLLDRGYMDTQYF.

This clone was counted at least ten times. The V call is TRBV7-9, the J call TRBJ2-7; perhaps TRBD1 as D (5 bases). Germline V gene data show CDR1 as SEHNR and CDR2 as FQNEAQ (reference sequence). Trimming stripped 5 bases from V and 3 bases from J, with 11 bases between. This CDR3 has 13 residues. The CDR3 nucleotides are TGTGCCAGCAGCCATCAGGGAAGCTACGAGCAGTACTTC. It codes for CASSHQGSYEQYF.

The J gene is TRBJ2-3, the V gene TRBV9, with D perhaps matching TRBD1 (6 bases). Looked up from germline, CDR1 is SGDLS and CDR2 is YYNGEE. The CDR3 contains 17 residues. Deletions cut 4 bases from V and 1 base from J, with 19 bases between. The CDR3 loop is CASSHSNQGKGTDTQYF. CDR3 coding DNA: TGTGCCAGCAGCCACTCAAATCAGGGGAAGGGCACAGATACGCAGTATTTT.

This sequence joins TRBV6-5 and TRBJ2-1; 11 bases align to TRBD1. Germline V CDR1 and CDR2: MNHEY, SVGAGI. CDR3 length: 15 residues. V lost 4 bases, J lost 8 bases, and 7 bases stayed unmatched. The CDR3 coding sequence is TGTGCCAGCAGTTCCGTGGACAGGGGGCTCTATGAGCAGTTCTTC. Translation gives CASSSVDRGLYEQFF.

The gene calls are TRBV20-1 and TRBJ2-1, with 11 bases fitting TRBD2. The J segment lost 0 bases and the V segment lost 6 bases, leaving 10 bases of the junction unmatched. Germline CDR1 DFQATT, CDR2 SNEGSKA (reference sequence). The CDR3 is made up of 17 amino acids. Here the CDR3 reads CSASSLAGGNSYNEQFF. In nucleotides, the CDR3 is TGCAGTGCCAGTAGCCTAGCGGGAGGCAACTCCTACAATGAGCAGTTCTTC.

This clone was recorded a few times. The chain has TRBV19 and TRBJ2-6; no clear D. This CDR3 contains 14 residues. Germline assignment: CDR1 LNHDA and CDR2 SQIVND (reference sequence). Trimming removed 4 bases at V and 2 bases at J, with 6 bases between. For the CDR3, the DNA is TGTGCCAGTAGTAGCCGGGCTGGGGCCAACGTCCTGACTTTC. Amino acid sequence: CASSSRAGANVLTF.

The chain has TRBV4-2 and TRBJ2-1; possible D gene TRBD2, 5 bases. The CDR3 runs 15 residues. V was trimmed by 7 bases and J by 12 bases, leaving 25 bases between them. Germline values: CDR1 LGHNA, CDR2 YNFKEQ. CDR3 region: CASTPRVDLGEGQFF. CDR3 sequence (DNA): TGTGCCAGCACCCCCCGGGTGGACTTGGGTGAAGGGCAGTTCTTC.

The chain uses TRBV28 and TRBJ2-3; 9 nucleotides line up with TRBD1. Per the germline V gene, CDR1 is MDHEN and CDR2 is SYDVKM. The ends lost 1 base at V and 6 bases at J; junction bases unmatched: 14. This CDR3 is built from 18 residues. DNA for the CDR3: TGTGCCAGCAGTTTATCCCGCCCGTGGGACAGGGAAACGGATACGCAGTATTTT. Translating gives CASSLSRPWDRETDTQYF.

CDR3 sequence: CASSLRTAHYEQYV. The CDR3, as DNA: TGTGCCAGCAGTCTGAGGACAGCCCACTACGAGCAGTACGTC. The V and J genes are TRBV6-6 and TRBJ2-7; perhaps TRBD1 as D (6 bases). Germline CDR1 MNHNY, CDR2 SVGAGI (reference sequence). This CDR3 region has 14 residues. The V end lost 5 bases, the J end lost 3 bases, and 14 bases lay between the germline ends.